This TCR beta chain came from a study of human T cells and chemical hapten exposure. The study, taken as a whole, reports: The study found expanded TCRs formed significantly more large CDR3 similarity clusters than controls.

The table lists this clonotype with a few counts. Antigen: not known. Documented time point: pre-sensitization, week 0. The treatment denotes: therapeutic diphenylcyclopropenone sensitization with weekly scalp DPC. Each patch test followed a blood draw. Each donor was an alopecia patient between 18 and 70 years of age who qualified for DPC. In the library, unique molecular identifiers were attached to individual cDNA molecules. TCRdb passed the RACE reads through MiXCR, listing each CDR3 protein once. The sample records about 93,000 distinct CDR3 sequences, approximately 9% being singletons. Germline-derived CDR1 and CDR2 are DFQATT and SNEGSKA (reference sequence). Trimming stripped 6 bases from V and 0 bases from J, with 14 bases between. This CDR3 has 14 amino acids.

Sequenced material: whole blood, taken in connection with sensitization to the hapten diphenylcyclopropenone (DPC). The TCR was taken from a man between 35 and 55 years old with alopecia areata. Some clones in this sample may be carry-over from other donors' samples. V usage is TRBV20-1 and J usage is TRBJ2-5; D unresolved. The DNA for the CDR3 is TGCAGTGCCGAAAACTTTGAGTACCAAGAGACCCAGTACTTC. Translating it yields CSAENFEYQETQYF.